The 31 T cell receptor beta chains presented below share a single source sample, sequenced in a study of blood T cell repertoires in COVID-19. Produced via immunoSEQ multiplex PCR; TCRdb's table is partial and in-frame only. Among about 300,000 clones listed, around 84% were seen once. The specimen sequenced was peripheral blood. The receptors were sampled from a man between 65 and 80 years old with acute or convalescent COVID-19.

The J gene is TRBJ1-1, the V gene TRBV7-9; possible D gene TRBD1, 6 bases. V lost 5 bases and J 5 bases, leaving 18 bases between the germline ends. CDR1 is SEHNR, CDR2 FQNEAQ, per germline (reference sequence). This CDR3 spans 15 amino acids. The CDR3 sequence is CASSPQGGGRTEAFF. In DNA, the CDR3 is TGTGCCAGCAGCCCCCAAGGGGGGGGGCGAACTGAAGCTTTCTTT. The complete variable domain, with remaining parts taken from reference TRBV7-9 and TRBJ1-1, reads DTGVSQNPRHKITKRGQNVTFRCDPISEHNRLYWYRQTLGQGPEFLTYFQNEAQLEKSRLLSDRFSAERPKGSFSTLEIQRTEQGDSAMYLCASSPQGGGRTEAFFGQGTRLTVV.

The V gene is TRBV9, the J gene TRBJ2-4, with D maybe TRBD2 (6 bases). CDR1 SGDLS and CDR2 YYNGEE come from the germline V gene. V lost 3 bases and J lost 8, with 18 bases in between. The CDR3 is made up of 15 amino acids. The CDR3 protein is CASSDAGAGRDIQYF. The CDR3 coding sequence is TGTGCCAGCAGCGATGCCGGGGCCGGGAGAGACATTCAGTACTTC.

The chain carries TRBV5-5 and TRBJ2-1; D may be TRBD2 (5 bases). The CDR3 runs 17 residues. V gave up 4 bases and J gave up 6 bases, with 23 bases separating them. Per germline, CDR1 SGHKS and CDR2 YYEKEE (reference sequence). CDR3 in DNA: TGTGCCAGCAGCACCCAGCCACTAGTTTCCTTGGGCAATGAGCAGTTCTTC. It codes for CASSTQPLVSLGNEQFF.

In its sample, this clone was seen a few times. The V and J genes are TRBV19 and TRBJ2-5; 7 positions match TRBD1. Germline V lookup: CDR1 LNHDA, CDR2 SQIVND (reference sequence). The V segment lost 2 bases and the J segment 3 bases; nucleotides outside the gene matches: 6. The CDR3 extends over 15 amino acids. The CDR3 DNA sequence: TGTGCCAGTAGTATAATGGCCAGGGGGAAAGAGACCCAGTACTTC. Translation gives CASSIMARGKETQYF.

The chain employs TRBV6-5 and TRBJ2-5; a weak D match, TRBD1 (5 bases). V was trimmed by 0 bases and J by 4 bases, leaving 12 bases between them. CDR3 length: 15 amino acids. Germline V gene sequence: CDR1 MNHEY, CDR2 SVGAGI. The DNA of the CDR3 is TGTGCCAGCAGTTACTCGAGTTCAGGGATAGAGACCCAGTACTTC. This gives the protein CASSYSSSGIETQYF.

The rearrangement uses TRBV28 and TRBJ2-5, with 13 bases matching TRBD2. The germline V gene encodes CDR1 MDHEN and CDR2 SYDVKM. The CDR3 covers 16 residues. V trimming: 7 bases; J trimming: 4 bases; junction bases outside the gene matches: 9. The CDR3: CASTSWTSGSGETQYF. DNA of the CDR3: TGTGCCAGCACGTCATGGACTAGCGGGAGCGGAGAGACCCAGTACTTC. Looking up the rest from reference TRBV28 and TRBJ2-5 gives the full variable domain: DVKVTQSSRYLVKRTGEKVFLECVQDMDHENMFWYRQDPGLGLRLIYFSYDVKMKEKGDIPEGYSVSREKKERFSLILESASTNQTSMYLCASTSWTSGSGETQYFGPGTRLLVL.

The genes are TRBV20-1 and TRBJ2-1; TRBD1 is a possible D gene (5 bases). Trimming left V 3 bases short and J 7 bases short, with 7 bases between. This CDR3 region has 11 residues. CDR1 and CDR2 from the germline V gene are DFQATT and SNEGSKA (reference sequence). The CDR3 nucleotides are TGCAGTGCTAGGGGGCGGAATGAGCAGTTCTTC. Amino acids: CSARGRNEQFF.

The chain employs TRBV7-9 and TRBJ2-3; 10 positions agree with TRBD1. The germline gives CDR1 SEHNR, CDR2 FQNEAQ (reference sequence). CDR3 length equals 16 residues. The V segment lost 5 bases and the J segment 6 bases; nucleotides outside the gene matches: 11. DNA for the CDR3: TGTGCCAGCAGCCGTGGGGACAGGGGAATTACGGATACGCAGTATTTT. As protein: CASSRGDRGITDTQYF.

The chain joins TRBV2 to TRBJ2-1; no clear D. Germline V lookup: CDR1 SNHLY, CDR2 FYNNEI. This CDR3 has 12 amino acids. The V gene lost 1 base and the J gene lost 10 bases, with 8 bases spanning the gap. Written as DNA, the CDR3 is TGTGCCAGCAGTGAAGATTCGTCGGAGCAGTTCTTC. This codes for CASSEDSSEQFF.

This chain links TRBV7-9 with TRBJ2-1, with TRBD2 identical over 7 bases. V trimming: 5 bases; J trimming: 0 bases; junction bases outside the gene matches: 10. Germline V CDR1 and CDR2: SEHNR, FQNEAQ (reference sequence). The CDR3 covers 17 residues. The CDR3: CASSLRVKRGSYNEQFF. DNA for the CDR3: TGTGCCAGCAGCCTTCGGGTCAAGCGGGGCTCCTACAATGAGCAGTTCTTC.

V is TRBV29-1 and J is TRBJ1-1; D unresolved. This CDR3 has 12 amino acids. V lost 4 bases to trimming and J lost 4 bases, with 10 bases between them. Germline-derived CDR1 and CDR2 are SQVTM and ANQGSEA. Here the CDR3 reads CSVVGSATEAFF. CDR3 DNA sequence: TGCAGCGTTGTCGGGTCCGCCACTGAAGCTTTCTTT. Full variable domain (remainder filled in from reference TRBV29-1 and TRBJ1-1): SAVISQKPSRDICQRGTSLTIQCQVDSQVTMMFWYRQQPGQSLTLIATANQGSEATYESGFVIDKFPISRPNLTFSTLTVSNMSPEDSSIYLCSVVGSATEAFFGQGTRLTVV.

The V and J genes are TRBV6-2 or TRBV6-3 and TRBJ2-5; 10 bases line up with TRBD2. This CDR3 region has 15 residues. Looked up from germline, CDR1 is MNHEY and CDR2 is SVGEGT. J gave up 1 base and V 5 bases, and 4 bases lay outside the gene matches. DNA for the CDR3: TGTGCCAGCAGTCTAGCGGGGGAGCTCCAAGAGACCCAGTACTTC. Its translation is CASSLAGELQETQYF.

The CDR3 loop is CASLRGTEAFF. DNA of the CDR3: TGTGCCAGCCTAAGGGGGACTGAAGCTTTCTTT. The V call is TRBV2, the J call TRBJ1-1; TRBD1 is a possible D gene (6 bases). Germline CDR1 is SNHLY and CDR2 is FYNNEI. The CDR3 has 11 residues. The ends were cut back, 8 bases at V and 5 bases at J, with 9 bases in the middle.

The chain employs TRBV7-9 and TRBJ1-2; 10 bases fit TRBD1. Looked up from germline, CDR1 is SEHNR and CDR2 is FQNEAQ (reference sequence). CDR3 length: 17 amino acids. V was pared by 5 bases and J by 1 base, with 10 bases of the junction left unmatched. CDR3 protein: CASSQGTGAALNYGYTF. The DNA of the CDR3 is TGTGCCAGCAGCCAGGGGACAGGGGCCGCACTTAACTATGGCTACACCTTC.

The V call is TRBV5-1, the J call TRBJ1-2, with 7 bases that match TRBD1. The length of the CDR3 is 14 residues. V lost 3 bases, J lost 7 bases, and 9 bases stayed unmatched. Germline assignment: CDR1 SGHRS and CDR2 YFSETQ. The DNA of the CDR3 is TGCGCCAGCAGCTCCGGGACAGCGGAACCTGGCTACACCTTC. Translating gives CASSSGTAEPGYTF.

In this sample, this clone turned up a few times. The J gene is TRBJ2-7, the V gene TRBV5-1; D unresolved. CDR1 and CDR2 from the germline V gene are SGHRS and YFSETQ. The CDR3 sequence is 13 residues long. Deletions cut 0 bases from V and 3 bases from J, with 7 bases between. DNA for the CDR3: TGCGCCAGCAGCTTGGGATTCGGCTACGAGCAGTACTTC. Translation: CASSLGFGYEQYF. Drawing the rest from reference TRBV5-1 and TRBJ2-7, the complete variable domain is KAGVTQTPRYLIKTRGQQVTLSCSPISGHRSVSWYQQTPGQGLQFLFEYFSETQRNKGNFPGRFSGRQFSNSRSEMNVSTLELGDSALYLCASSLGFGYEQYFGPGTRLTVT.

The CDR3 coding sequence is TGTGCCAGCAGCCGAGGACAGGGTGGGGAGACCCAGTACTTC. Its translation is CASSRGQGGETQYF. The V call is TRBV7-9, the J call TRBJ2-5; 8 positions match TRBD1. The CDR3 length is 14 residues. Germline V CDR1 and CDR2: SEHNR, FQNEAQ (reference sequence). With V trimmed by 5 bases and J by 5 bases, 7 bases remained unmatched.

The genes are TRBV7-2 and TRBJ2-1; tentative D call: TRBD2 (6 bases). V was pared by 1 base and J by 0 bases, with 13 bases between. CDR3 length equals 17 residues. Germline CDR1 is SGHTA and CDR2 is FQGNSA. The CDR3 DNA follows: TGTGCCAGCAGCTTAGGTTTGGCGGGGAGCTCCTACAATGAGCAGTTCTTC. Translating it yields CASSLGLAGSSYNEQFF.

The rearrangement links TRBV30 to TRBJ1-3, with TRBD1 as a possible D gene (5 bases). V gave up 5 bases and J gave up 2 bases, with 13 bases separating them. This CDR3 has 14 residues. Per germline, CDR1 GTSNPN and CDR2 SVGIG (reference sequence). CDR3 region: CAWYLQGTGNTIYF. The CDR3 nucleotides read TGTGCCTGGTATCTTCAGGGAACTGGAAACACCATATATTTT. Supplemented by reference TRBV30 and TRBJ1-3, the full variable domain reads SQTIHQWPATLVQPVGSPLSLECTVEGTSNPNLYWYRQAAGRGLQLLFYSVGIGQISSEVPQNLSASRPQDRQFILSSKKLLLSDSGFYLCAWYLQGTGNTIYFGEGSWLTVV.

The V and J genes are TRBV5-4 and TRBJ1-2, with D tentatively TRBD1 (5 bases). V was trimmed by 9 bases and J by 7 bases, leaving 22 bases between them. This CDR3 contains 14 residues. Germline V gene lookup returns CDR1 SGHNT and CDR2 YYREEE (reference sequence). The CDR3 nucleotides read TGTGCCATGCTATTAAAAGGGGTGATTGGTGGCTACACCTTC. The encoded protein is CAMLLKGVIGGYTF.

J is TRBJ1-2 and V is TRBV4-1; D is possibly TRBD1 (6 bases). This CDR3 is built from 15 residues. Per the germline V gene, CDR1 is MGHRA and CDR2 is YSYEKL. The V gene lost 0 bases and the J gene lost 8 bases, with 16 bases spanning the gap. CDR3 DNA sequence: TGCGCCAGCAGCCAAGACGGGACAAAAACTGAGGGCTACACCTTC. It is translated as CASSQDGTKTEGYTF.

This chain connects TRBV7-9 to TRBJ1-1, with D unresolved. V was pared by 5 bases and J by 2 bases, with 6 bases between. Germline V lookup: CDR1 SEHNR, CDR2 FQNEAQ (reference sequence). This CDR3 comprises 12 residues. The chain's CDR3 is CASSVHNTEAFF. The CDR3 nucleotides are TGTGCCAGCAGCGTCCATAACACTGAAGCTTTCTTT.

The rearrangement joins TRBV18 to TRBJ2-7, with unresolved D. CDR1 is KGHSH, CDR2 LQKENI, per germline. The CDR3 runs 13 residues. The V end lost 2 bases, the J end lost 5 bases, and 10 bases lay between the germline ends. CDR3 sequence: CASSPVDQDEQYF. In DNA form, the CDR3 reads TGTGCCAGCTCACCAGTAGATCAGGACGAGCAGTACTTC.

The J gene is TRBJ2-1, the V gene TRBV29-1; 8 nucleotides line up with TRBD2. Trimming cost V 3 bases and J 9 bases; bases outside gene matches: 22. Germline V gives CDR1 SQVTM, CDR2 ANQGSEA. CDR3 length: 18 amino acids. DNA of the CDR3: TGCAGCGTTGATTTCCCTAGCGGGTCCTGGGCTTCGTGGGGTGAGCAGTTCTTC. Amino acid sequence: CSVDFPSGSWASWGEQFF.

The chain recombines TRBV10-2 with TRBJ2-5; 7 nucleotides line up with TRBD1. In germline, CDR1 is WSHSY, CDR2 SAAADI. V lost 7 bases and J lost 1; bases outside the gene matches: 12. This CDR3 spans 16 amino acids. The CDR3 reads CASTQRTGGRQETQYF. As DNA, the CDR3 is TGCGCCAGCACCCAGAGGACAGGTGGACGCCAAGAGACCCAGTACTTC.

V usage is TRBV6-6 and J usage is TRBJ2-7, with 7 bases that match TRBD1. CDR3 size: 15 residues. V was pared by 6 bases and J by 4 bases, with 12 bases of the junction left unmatched. The germline V gene has CDR1 MNHNY and CDR2 SVGAGI (reference sequence). This CDR3 is CASSHLGQSPYEQYF. CDR3 nucleotides: TGTGCCAGCAGCCACCTGGGACAGAGTCCTTACGAGCAGTACTTC.

CDR3 residues: CASSQWPYEQYF. The CDR3 DNA sequence: TGTGCCAGCAGCCAATGGCCCTACGAGCAGTACTTC. The chain is built from TRBV3-1 (or the pseudogene TRBV3-2) and TRBJ2-7; D gene uncertain. CDR3 size: 12 residues. Trimming stripped 2 bases from V and 2 bases from J, with 4 bases between. The germline V gene encodes CDR1 LGHDT and CDR2 YNNKEL (reference sequence).

Only a few counts were recorded for this clone. The chain has TRBV24-1 and TRBJ1-2; D call uncertain. Germline lookup yields CDR1 KGHDR and CDR2 SFDVKD. V lost 1 base to trimming and J lost 7 bases, with 12 bases between them. The CDR3 runs 14 residues. Here the CDR3 reads CATSDFGRNSGYTF. The CDR3, as DNA: TGTGCCACCAGTGATTTTGGCAGGAATAGTGGCTACACCTTC.

The gene calls are TRBV7-2 and TRBJ1-6, with D possibly matching TRBD1 (5 bases). Trimming pared 3 bases from V and 9 bases from J, leaving 9 bases between. This CDR3 spans 13 amino acids. Germline CDR1 and CDR2: SGHTA and FQGNSA. The CDR3 reads CASSFLGRSPLHF. In nucleotides, the CDR3 is TGTGCCAGCAGCTTTCTGGGGCGTTCACCCCTCCACTTT.

The V gene is TRBV6-5, the J gene TRBJ1-3, with 8 positions matching TRBD1. Germline assignment: CDR1 MNHEY and CDR2 SVGAGI. This CDR3 has 15 residues. The V and J ends lost 5 bases and 4 bases, in that order; junction bases with no gene match: 7. The DNA of the CDR3 is TGTGCCAGCAGTACCGTCGACAGGGGAGGAAACACCATATATTTT. This translates into CASSTVDRGGNTIYF.

The chain uses TRBV10-1 and TRBJ2-7; maybe TRBD2 (6 bases). Germline V gene data show CDR1 as WNHNN and CDR2 as SYGVQD (reference sequence). This CDR3 is 14 amino acids long. Trimming left V 7 bases short and J 6 bases short, with 19 bases between. The CDR3 region has the DNA TGCGCCAGCAACGGGGGACGGAAGTCCACCGAGCAGTACTTC. Protein sequence: CASNGGRKSTEQYF.